The next 3 T cell receptor beta chains were all read from a single sample in a study of Ad26.COV2.S vaccination and SARS-CoV-2 variants (dated by TCRdb to 2020 to 2022). Library generation was performed with the immunoSEQ multiplex PCR assay. TCRdb re-hosts the immuneACCESS table, in-frame sequences only. Its copies lack some clones; in the studies checked, an unresolved V gene accounts for under half of them, and the cause for the rest is not known. For this sample there are about 180,000 clones; 70% to 90% appear just once. 4.5% to 7.5% of the sample is taken by the ten largest. According to the study, the label for this sample's time point signals: individuals recovered from natural SARS-CoV-2 infection. Sequenced material: peripheral blood, taken after recovery from COVID-19. The receptors derive from a human donor who had recovered from COVID-19.

The chain links TRBV7-9 to TRBJ2-7, with unresolved D. V shed 5 bases and J shed 6 bases, with 8 bases lying between them. The CDR3 has 11 residues. Germline-derived CDR1 and CDR2 are SEHNR and FQNEAQ (reference sequence). The CDR3 protein is CASSTQIEQYF. The CDR3 nucleotides read TGTGCCAGCAGCACCCAAATCGAGCAGTACTTC.

This clone was picked up a small number of times. This chain joins TRBV2 and TRBJ2-7, with 10 bases aligning to TRBD1. The CDR3 spans 15 residues. Germline loops: CDR1 SNHLY, CDR2 FYNNEI. Unmatched junction bases numbered 7, after V lost 7 bases and J lost 1 base. The CDR3 bases are TGTGCCAGCAACACTGACAGGGGGCGATCCTACGAGCAGTACTTC. Protein product: CASNTDRGRSYEQYF.

The chain has TRBV9 and TRBJ2-3; 8 nucleotides match TRBD2. This CDR3 region has 14 residues. J gave up 6 bases and V 1 base, and 4 bases lay outside the gene matches. Germline V lookup: CDR1 SGDLS, CDR2 YYNGEE. Here the CDR3 reads CASSVRIAGDTQYF. In DNA form, the CDR3 reads TGTGCCAGCAGCGTACGGATAGCGGGGGATACGCAGTATTTT.